These 10 T cell receptor beta chains were sequenced from one sample in a study of blood T cell repertoires in COVID-19. Only in-frame clones appear in the TCRdb table, and some are missing; sequencing was by immunoSEQ multiplex PCR. The data show 300,000 to 500,000 clones, approximately 90% seen once. Sequencing was done on a sample of PBMCs or T cells enriched from blood (not recorded which). These TCRs come from a woman in her thirties with acute COVID-19.

The V call is TRBV7-8, the J call TRBJ1-2, with D possibly matching TRBD1 (5 bases). The germline gives CDR1 SGHVS, CDR2 FQNEAQ. V was trimmed by 1 base and J by 1 base, leaving 7 bases between them. The CDR3 runs 14 residues. The CDR3 DNA reads TGTGCCAGCAGCTTAGACAGGATTAACTATGGCTACACCTTC. Its translation: CASSLDRINYGYTF.

J is TRBJ2-1 and V is TRBV18; 8 bases line up with TRBD2. V lost 0 bases, J lost 3 bases, and 7 bases stayed unmatched. The CDR3 is made up of 17 amino acids. Germline loops: CDR1 KGHSH, CDR2 LQKENI. The CDR3 protein is CASSPPSRGGSYNEQFF. CDR3 in DNA: TGTGCCAGCTCACCACCCAGCCGGGGGGGCAGCTACAATGAGCAGTTCTTC.

V is TRBV4-2 and J is TRBJ2-3; 12 positions agree with TRBD2. Germline lookup yields CDR1 LGHNA and CDR2 YNFKEQ. Trimming removed 0 bases from V and 2 bases from J; junction bases left unmatched: 6. This CDR3 comprises 18 residues. The CDR3 nucleotides are TGTGCCAGCAGCCAAGATCCACTAGCGGGGGGCAACACAGATACGCAGTATTTT. As protein: CASSQDPLAGGNTDTQYF.

This chain uses TRBV11-2 with TRBJ2-7; TRBD2 aligns across 9 bases. Unmatched junction bases numbered 1, after V lost 7 bases and J lost 3 bases. The CDR3 consists of 12 residues. From germline, CDR1 is SGHAT and CDR2 FQNNGV. The chain's CDR3 is CASNSGGYEQYF. CDR3 bases: TGTGCCAGCAATAGCGGGGGCTACGAGCAGTACTTC.

This rearrangement joins TRBV27 to TRBJ1-1; TRBD1 might be the D (5 bases). V was shortened by 5 bases and J by 6 bases, with 16 bases between the two germline ends. The CDR3 extends over 14 amino acids. Looked up from germline, CDR1 is MNHEY and CDR2 is SMNVEV (reference sequence). The CDR3 is CASSTAGGGPEAFF. The CDR3 DNA follows: TGTGCCAGCAGTACCGCTGGGGGAGGGCCTGAAGCTTTCTTT.

The chain combines TRBV5-6 with TRBJ1-5; D may be TRBD1 (6 bases). The CDR3 consists of 13 residues. V was shortened by 3 bases and J by 6 bases, with 10 bases between the two germline ends. Germline V gene data show CDR1 as SGHDT and CDR2 as YYEEEE. The CDR3 spells CASSSQGGQPQHF. CDR3 in DNA: TGTGCCAGCAGCTCACAGGGTGGTCAGCCCCAGCATTTT.

The DNA for the CDR3 is TGTGCCAGCTCAGCCCAGGGGCGGAACACTGAAGCTTTCTTT. Its translation: CASSAQGRNTEAFF. The chain couples TRBV18 to TRBJ1-1, with a weak D call TRBD1 (6 bases). The CDR3 sequence is 14 residues long. Germline loops: CDR1 KGHSH, CDR2 LQKENI. V was shortened by 5 bases and J by 1 base, with 11 bases between the two germline ends.

The chain couples TRBV4-3 to TRBJ1-2; D remains ambiguous. The CDR3 contains 16 residues. V lost 2 bases and J 5 bases, leaving 18 bases between the germline ends. In germline, CDR1 is LGHNA, CDR2 YSLEER. Written as DNA, the CDR3 is TGCGCCAGCAGCCAATTTACTGCCCCGGGGTCTTATGGCTACACCTTC. Translating it yields CASSQFTAPGSYGYTF.

CDR3 residues: CASSLGESNYGYTF. For the CDR3, the DNA is TGTGCCAGCAGCTTGGGGGAGTCTAACTATGGCTACACCTTC. J is TRBJ1-2 and V is TRBV5-5; no clear D gene. Trimming removed 0 bases from V and 0 bases from J, with 6 bases in between. The length of the CDR3 is 14 residues. The germline V gene encodes CDR1 SGHKS and CDR2 YYEKEE (reference sequence).

This chain uses TRBV12-3 or TRBV12-4 with TRBJ2-4; D is ambiguous. With 2 bases removed from V and 3 bases from J, the gap between germline ends came to 2 bases. This CDR3 spans 12 amino acids. The DNA for the CDR3 is TGTGCCAGCAGTTTATACAAAAACATTCAGTACTTC. It is translated as CASSLYKNIQYF.